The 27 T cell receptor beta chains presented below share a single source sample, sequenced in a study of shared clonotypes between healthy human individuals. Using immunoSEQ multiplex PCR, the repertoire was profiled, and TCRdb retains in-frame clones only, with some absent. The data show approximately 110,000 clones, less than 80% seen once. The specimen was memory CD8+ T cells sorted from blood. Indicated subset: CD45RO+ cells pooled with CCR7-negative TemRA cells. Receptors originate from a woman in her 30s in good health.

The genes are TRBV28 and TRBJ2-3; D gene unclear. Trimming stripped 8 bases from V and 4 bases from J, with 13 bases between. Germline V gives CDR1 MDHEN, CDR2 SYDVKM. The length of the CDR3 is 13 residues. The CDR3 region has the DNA TGTGCCAGCCCTGTTAGACACCCAGATACGCAGTATTTT. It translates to CASPVRHPDTQYF.

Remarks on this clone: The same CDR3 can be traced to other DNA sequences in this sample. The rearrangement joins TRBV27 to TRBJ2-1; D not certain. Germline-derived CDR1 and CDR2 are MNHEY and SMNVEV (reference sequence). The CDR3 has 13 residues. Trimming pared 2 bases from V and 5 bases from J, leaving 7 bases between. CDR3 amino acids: CASSLGRHNEQFF. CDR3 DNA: TGTGCCAGCAGTTTAGGGCGGCACAATGAGCAGTTCTTC.

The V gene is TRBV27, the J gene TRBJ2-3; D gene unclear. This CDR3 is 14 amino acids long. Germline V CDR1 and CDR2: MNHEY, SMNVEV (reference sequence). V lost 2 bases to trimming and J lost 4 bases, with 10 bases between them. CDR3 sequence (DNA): TGTGCCAGCAGTTTAGGGCGGATGTCAGATACGCAGTATTTT. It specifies CASSLGRMSDTQYF.

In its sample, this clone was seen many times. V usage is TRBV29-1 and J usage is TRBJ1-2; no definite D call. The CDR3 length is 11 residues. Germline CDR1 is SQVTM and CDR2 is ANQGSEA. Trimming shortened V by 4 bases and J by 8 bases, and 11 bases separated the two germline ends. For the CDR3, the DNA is TGCAGCGTTGTGAGCTCGAAGGGCTACACCTTC. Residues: CSVVSSKGYTF.

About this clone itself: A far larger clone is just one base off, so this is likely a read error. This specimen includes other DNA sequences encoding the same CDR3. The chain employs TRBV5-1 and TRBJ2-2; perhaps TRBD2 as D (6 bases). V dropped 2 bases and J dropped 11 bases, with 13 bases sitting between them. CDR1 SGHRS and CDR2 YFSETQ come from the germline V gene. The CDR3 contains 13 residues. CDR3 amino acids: CASSFWRGGELFF. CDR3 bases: TGCGCCAGCAGCTTTTGGCGGGGCGGAGAGCTGTTTTTT.

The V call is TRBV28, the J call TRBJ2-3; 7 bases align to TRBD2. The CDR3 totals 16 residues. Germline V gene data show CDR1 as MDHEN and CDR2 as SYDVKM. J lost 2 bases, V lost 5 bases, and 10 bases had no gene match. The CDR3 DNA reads TGTGCCAGCAGTCTAAATGCGGGGGAGTTCACAGATACGCAGTATTTT. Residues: CASSLNAGEFTDTQYF.

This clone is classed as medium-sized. The CDR3 protein is CASSFLLRGNQPQHF. As DNA, the CDR3 is TGTGCCAGCAGTTTTCTATTACGGGGCAATCAGCCCCAGCATTTT. The gene calls are TRBV28 and TRBJ1-5; no clear D gene. CDR1 and CDR2 (germline): MDHEN, SYDVKM. The CDR3 length is 15 residues. V was trimmed by 3 bases and J by 2 bases, leaving 11 bases between them.

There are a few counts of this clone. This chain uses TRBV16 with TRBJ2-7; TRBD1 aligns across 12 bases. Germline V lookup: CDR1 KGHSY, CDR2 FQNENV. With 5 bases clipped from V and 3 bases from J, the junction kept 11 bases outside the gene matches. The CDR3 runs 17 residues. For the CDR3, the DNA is TGTGCCAGCAGCGATGGGACAGGGGGCGCGGTAAGCTACGAGCAGTACTTC. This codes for CASSDGTGGAVSYEQYF. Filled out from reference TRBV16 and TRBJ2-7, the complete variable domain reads GEEVAQTPKHLVRGEGQKAKLYCAPIKGHSYVFWYQQVLKNEFKFLISFQNENVFDETGMPKERFSAKCLPNSPCSLEIQATKLEDSAVYFCASSDGTGGAVSYEQYFGPGTRLTVT.

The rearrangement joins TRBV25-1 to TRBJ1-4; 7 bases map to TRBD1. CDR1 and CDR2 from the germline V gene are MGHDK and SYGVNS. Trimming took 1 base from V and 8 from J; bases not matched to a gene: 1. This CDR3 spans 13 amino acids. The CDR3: CASSELTGEKLFF. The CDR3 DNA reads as TGTGCCAGCAGTGAATTGACAGGGGAAAAACTGTTTTTT.

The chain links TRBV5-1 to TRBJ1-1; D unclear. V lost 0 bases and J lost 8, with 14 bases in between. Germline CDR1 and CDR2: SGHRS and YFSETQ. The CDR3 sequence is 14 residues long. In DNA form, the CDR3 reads TGCGCCAGCAGCTTGGAACAAATGTCCCGCGAAGCTTTCTTT. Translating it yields CASSLEQMSREAFF.

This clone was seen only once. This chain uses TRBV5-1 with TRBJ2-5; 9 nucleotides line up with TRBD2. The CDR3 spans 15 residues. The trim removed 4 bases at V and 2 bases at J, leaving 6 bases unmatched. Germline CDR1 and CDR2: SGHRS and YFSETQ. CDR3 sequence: CASSDPSGGQETQYF. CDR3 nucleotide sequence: TGCGCCAGCAGCGATCCCAGCGGGGGGCAAGAGACCCAGTACTTC. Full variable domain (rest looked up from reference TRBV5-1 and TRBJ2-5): KAGVTQTPRYLIKTRGQQVTLSCSPISGHRSVSWYQQTPGQGLQFLFEYFSETQRNKGNFPGRFSGRQFSNSRSEMNVSTLELGDSALYLCASSDPSGGQETQYFGPGTRLLVL.

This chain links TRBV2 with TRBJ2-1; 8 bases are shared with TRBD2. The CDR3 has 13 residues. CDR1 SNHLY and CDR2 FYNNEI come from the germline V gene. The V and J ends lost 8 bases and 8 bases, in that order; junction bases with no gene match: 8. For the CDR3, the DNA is TGTGCCAGCGGCGGGAGGAGGTGGGATGAGCAGTTCTTC. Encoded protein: CASGGRRWDEQFF.

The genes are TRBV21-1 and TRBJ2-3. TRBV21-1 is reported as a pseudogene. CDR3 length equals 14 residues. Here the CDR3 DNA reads TGTGCCAGCAGCAAGTTAGACAGCACAGATACGCAGTATTTT. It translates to CASSKLDSTDTQYF.

CDR3 in DNA: TGTGCCAGCAGCTGGACTCTAATATCTACAGGGACTGGAAACACCATATATTTT. Protein: CASSWTLISTGTGNTIYF. The rearrangement joins TRBV7-9 to TRBJ1-3, with TRBD1 as a possible D gene (6 bases). This CDR3 spans 18 amino acids. Trimming shortened V by 4 bases and J by 2 bases, and 21 bases separated the two germline ends. CDR1 and CDR2 from the germline V gene are SEHNR and FQNEAQ (reference sequence).

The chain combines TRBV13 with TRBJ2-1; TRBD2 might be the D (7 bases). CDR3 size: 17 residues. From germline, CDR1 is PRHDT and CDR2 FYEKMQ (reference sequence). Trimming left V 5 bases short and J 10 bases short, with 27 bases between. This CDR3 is CASSLRGARASPQEQFF. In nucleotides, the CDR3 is TGTGCCAGCAGCCTCCGGGGGGCCCGGGCATCTCCTCAAGAGCAGTTCTTC.

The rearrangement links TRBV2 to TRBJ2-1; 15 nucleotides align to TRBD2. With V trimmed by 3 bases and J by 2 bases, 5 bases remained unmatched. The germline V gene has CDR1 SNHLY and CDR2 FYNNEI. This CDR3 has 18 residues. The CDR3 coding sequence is TGTGCCAGCAGTGACCCTCGGACTAGCGGGAGGGCCTACAATGAGCAGTTCTTC. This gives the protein CASSDPRTSGRAYNEQFF.

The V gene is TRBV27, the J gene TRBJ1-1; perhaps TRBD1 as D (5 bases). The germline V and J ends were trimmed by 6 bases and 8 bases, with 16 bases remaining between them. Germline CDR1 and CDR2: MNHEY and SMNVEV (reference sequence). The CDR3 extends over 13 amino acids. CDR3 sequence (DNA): TGTGCCAGCAGATATCAGATCAGGGCCGAAGCTTTCTTT. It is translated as CASRYQIRAEAFF.

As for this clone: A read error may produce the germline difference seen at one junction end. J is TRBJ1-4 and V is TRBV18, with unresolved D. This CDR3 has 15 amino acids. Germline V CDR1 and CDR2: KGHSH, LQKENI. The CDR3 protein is CASSPTGPTSEKLFF. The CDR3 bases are TGTGCCAGCTCACCAACCGGGCCCACTAGTGAAAAACTGTTTTTT. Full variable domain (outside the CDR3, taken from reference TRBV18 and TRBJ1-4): NAGVMQNPRHLVRRRGQEARLRCSPMKGHSHVYWYRQLPEEGLKFMVYLQKENIIDESGMPKERFSAEFPKEGPSILRIQQVVRGDSAAYFCASSPTGPTSEKLFFGSGTQLSVL.

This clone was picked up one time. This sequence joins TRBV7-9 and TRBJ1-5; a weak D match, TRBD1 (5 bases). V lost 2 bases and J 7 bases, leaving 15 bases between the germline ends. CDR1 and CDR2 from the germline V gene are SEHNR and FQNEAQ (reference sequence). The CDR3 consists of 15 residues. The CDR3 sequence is CASSLLSGLGQPQHF. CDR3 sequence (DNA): TGTGCCAGCAGCTTATTGTCGGGACTGGGCCAGCCCCAGCATTTT.

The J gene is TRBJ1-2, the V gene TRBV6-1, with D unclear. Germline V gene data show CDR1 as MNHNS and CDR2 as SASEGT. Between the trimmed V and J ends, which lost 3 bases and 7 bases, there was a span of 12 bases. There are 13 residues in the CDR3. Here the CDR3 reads CASSELELGGYTF. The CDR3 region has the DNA TGTGCCAGCAGTGAGCTGGAGCTGGGTGGCTACACCTTC.

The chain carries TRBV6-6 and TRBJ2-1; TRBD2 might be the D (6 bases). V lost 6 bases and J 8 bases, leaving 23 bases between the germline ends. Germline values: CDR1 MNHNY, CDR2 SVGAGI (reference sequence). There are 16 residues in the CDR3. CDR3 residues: CASRALQGTEGDEQFF. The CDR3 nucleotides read TGTGCCAGCAGGGCCTTACAAGGGACTGAGGGCGATGAGCAGTTCTTC.

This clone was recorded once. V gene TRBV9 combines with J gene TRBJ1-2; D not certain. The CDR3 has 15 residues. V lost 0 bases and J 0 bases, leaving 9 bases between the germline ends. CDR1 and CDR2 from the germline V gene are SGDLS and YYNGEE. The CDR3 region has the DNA TGTGCCAGCAGCGTAGGTGTTGGGTCTAACTATGGCTACACCTTC. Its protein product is CASSVGVGSNYGYTF. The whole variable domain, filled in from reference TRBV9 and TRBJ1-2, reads DSGVTQTPKHLITATGQRVTLRCSPRSGDLSVYWYQQSLDQGLQFLIQYYNGEERAKGNILERFSAQQFPDLHSELNLSSLELGDSALYFCASSVGVGSNYGYTFGSGTRLTVV.

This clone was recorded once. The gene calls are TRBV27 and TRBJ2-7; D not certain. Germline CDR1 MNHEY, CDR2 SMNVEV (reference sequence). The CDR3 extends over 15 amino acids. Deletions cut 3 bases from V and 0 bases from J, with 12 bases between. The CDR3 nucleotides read TGTGCCAGCAGTTTGGGTCTACCTAGCTCCTACGAGCAGTACTTC. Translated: CASSLGLPSSYEQYF.

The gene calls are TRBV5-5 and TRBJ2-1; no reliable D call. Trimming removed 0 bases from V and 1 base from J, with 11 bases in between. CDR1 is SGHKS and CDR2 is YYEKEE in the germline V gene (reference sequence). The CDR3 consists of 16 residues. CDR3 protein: CASSLAAEKSYNEQFF. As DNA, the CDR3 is TGTGCCAGCAGCTTGGCCGCGGAGAAGTCCTACAATGAGCAGTTCTTC. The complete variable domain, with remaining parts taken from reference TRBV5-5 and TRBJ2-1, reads DAGVTQSPTHLIKTRGQQVTLRCSPISGHKSVSWYQQVLGQGPQFIFQYYEKEERGRGNFPDRFSARQFPNYSSELNVNALLLGDSALYLCASSLAAEKSYNEQFFGPGTRLTVL.

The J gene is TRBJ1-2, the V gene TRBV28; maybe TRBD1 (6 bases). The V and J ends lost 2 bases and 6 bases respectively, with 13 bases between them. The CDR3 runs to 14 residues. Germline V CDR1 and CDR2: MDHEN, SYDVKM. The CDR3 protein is CASSLNRDNHGYTF. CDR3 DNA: TGTGCCAGCAGTTTAAACAGGGACAATCATGGCTACACCTTC.

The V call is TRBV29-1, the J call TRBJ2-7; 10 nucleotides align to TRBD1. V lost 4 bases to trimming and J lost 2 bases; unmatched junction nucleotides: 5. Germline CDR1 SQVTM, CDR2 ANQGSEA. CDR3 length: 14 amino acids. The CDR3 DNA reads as TGCAGCGTTGTGACGGGACAGGGGACCTACGAGCAGTACTTC. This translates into CSVVTGQGTYEQYF.

This CDR3 reads CASSSTHEQYF. For the CDR3, the DNA is TGTGCCAGCAGCTCGACCCACGAGCAGTACTTC. The chain has TRBV5-4 and TRBJ2-7; D gene uncertain. V was clipped by 3 bases and J by 5 bases, with 6 bases between them. The CDR3 has 11 amino acids. Germline CDR1 is SGHNT and CDR2 is YYREEE (reference sequence).